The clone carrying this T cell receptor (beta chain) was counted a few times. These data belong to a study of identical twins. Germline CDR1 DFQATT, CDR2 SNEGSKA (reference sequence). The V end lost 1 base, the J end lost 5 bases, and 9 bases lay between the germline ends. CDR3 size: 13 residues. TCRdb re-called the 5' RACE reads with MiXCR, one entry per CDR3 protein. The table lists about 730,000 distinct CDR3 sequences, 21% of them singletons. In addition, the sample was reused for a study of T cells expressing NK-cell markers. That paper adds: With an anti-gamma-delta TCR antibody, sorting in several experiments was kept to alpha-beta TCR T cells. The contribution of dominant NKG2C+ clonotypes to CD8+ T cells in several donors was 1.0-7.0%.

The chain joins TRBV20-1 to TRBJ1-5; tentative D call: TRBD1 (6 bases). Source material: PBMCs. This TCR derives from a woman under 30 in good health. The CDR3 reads CSARGRGYQPQHF. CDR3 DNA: TGCAGTGCTAGAGGTAGGGGGTATCAGCCCCAGCATTTT.